This record covers a single T cell receptor beta chain. The record originates from a study of T cell changes during pregnancy in multiple sclerosis. Germline values: CDR1 GTSNPN, CDR2 SVGIG (reference sequence). V shed 3 bases, J shed 1 base, and the junction held 15 bases outside the gene matches. The CDR3 contains 18 residues. The protocol was immunoSEQ multiplex PCR, while the TCRdb copy is restricted to in-frame clones and leaves out a portion. The sample has approximately 51,000 clones, 94% seen once. The chain combines TRBV30 with TRBJ2-7; 10 bases are shared with TRBD1. The source is a female donor with multiple sclerosis, enrolled in a pregnancy study. Sequencing used CD4+ T cells from peripheral blood mononuclear cells, obtained in the second trimester of pregnancy. CDR3 protein: CAWSADGILGQGSYEQYF. The CDR3 bases are TGTGCCTGGAGCGCCGACGGGATCCTGGGACAGGGGTCCTACGAGCAGTACTTC.